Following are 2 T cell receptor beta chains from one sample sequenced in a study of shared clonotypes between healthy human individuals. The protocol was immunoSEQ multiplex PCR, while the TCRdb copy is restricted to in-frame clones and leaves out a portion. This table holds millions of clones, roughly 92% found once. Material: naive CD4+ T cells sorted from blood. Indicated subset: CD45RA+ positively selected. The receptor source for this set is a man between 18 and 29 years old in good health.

The CDR3 DNA reads TGTGCCAGCAGCCCACCTCGGGACAGGGAGGGCTACACCTTC. Its translation is CASSPPRDREGYTF. The chain carries TRBV5-6 and TRBJ1-2; 9 positions match TRBD1. CDR3 size: 14 residues. Germline assignment: CDR1 SGHDT and CDR2 YYEEEE. V dropped 4 bases and J dropped 8; count of bases not matched to a gene: 9.

CDR3 protein: CASSYRQGWYTEAFF. In DNA form, the CDR3 reads TGTGCCAGCAGTTACCGACAGGGGTGGTACACTGAAGCTTTCTTT. V usage is TRBV28 and J usage is TRBJ1-1; TRBD1 matches at 8 bases. V was clipped by 4 bases and J by 3 bases; unmatched bases: 7. This CDR3 has 15 residues. CDR1 MDHEN and CDR2 SYDVKM come from the germline V gene.